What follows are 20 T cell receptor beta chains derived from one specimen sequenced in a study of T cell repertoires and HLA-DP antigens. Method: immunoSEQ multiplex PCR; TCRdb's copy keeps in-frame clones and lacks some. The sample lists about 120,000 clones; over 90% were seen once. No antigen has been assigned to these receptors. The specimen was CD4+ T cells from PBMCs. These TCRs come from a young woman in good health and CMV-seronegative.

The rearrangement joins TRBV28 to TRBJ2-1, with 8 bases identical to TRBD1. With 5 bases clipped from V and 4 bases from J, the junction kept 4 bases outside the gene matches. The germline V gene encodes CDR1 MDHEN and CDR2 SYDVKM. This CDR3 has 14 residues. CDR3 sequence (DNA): TGTGCCAGCAGTCCCCAGGGGGCTTACAATGAGCAGTTCTTC. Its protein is CASSPQGAYNEQFF.

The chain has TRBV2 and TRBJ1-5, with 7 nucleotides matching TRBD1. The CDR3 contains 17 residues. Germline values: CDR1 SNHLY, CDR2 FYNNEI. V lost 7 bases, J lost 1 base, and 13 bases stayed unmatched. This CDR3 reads CASKGEAGGISNQPQHF. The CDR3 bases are TGTGCCAGCAAAGGTGAGGCAGGGGGTATAAGCAATCAGCCCCAGCATTTT.

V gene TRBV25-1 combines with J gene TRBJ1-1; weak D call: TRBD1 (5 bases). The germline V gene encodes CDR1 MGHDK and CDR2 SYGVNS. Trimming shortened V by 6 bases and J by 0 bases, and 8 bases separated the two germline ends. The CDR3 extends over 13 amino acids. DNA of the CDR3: TGTGCCAGCAGGCGGGACCTGAACACTGAAGCTTTCTTT. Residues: CASRRDLNTEAFF.

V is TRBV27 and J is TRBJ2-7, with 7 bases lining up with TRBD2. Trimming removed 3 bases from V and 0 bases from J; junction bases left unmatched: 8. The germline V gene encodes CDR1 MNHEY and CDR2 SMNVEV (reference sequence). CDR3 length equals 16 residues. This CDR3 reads CASSFPPGTISYEQYF. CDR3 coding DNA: TGTGCCAGCAGTTTCCCCCCCGGGACTATCTCCTACGAGCAGTACTTC.

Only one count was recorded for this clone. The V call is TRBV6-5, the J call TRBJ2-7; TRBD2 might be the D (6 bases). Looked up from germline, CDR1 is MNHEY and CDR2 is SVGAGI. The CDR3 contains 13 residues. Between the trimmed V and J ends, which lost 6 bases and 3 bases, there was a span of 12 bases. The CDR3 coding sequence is TGTGCCAGCAGAGTCCGGGAGAACTACGAGCAGTACTTC. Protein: CASRVRENYEQYF.

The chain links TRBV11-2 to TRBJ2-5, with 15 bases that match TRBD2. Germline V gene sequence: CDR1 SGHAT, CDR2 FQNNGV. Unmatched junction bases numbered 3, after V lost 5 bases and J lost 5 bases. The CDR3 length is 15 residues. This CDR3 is CASSPGTSGGETQYF. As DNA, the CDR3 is TGTGCCAGCAGCCCCGGGACTAGCGGGGGGGAGACCCAGTACTTC.

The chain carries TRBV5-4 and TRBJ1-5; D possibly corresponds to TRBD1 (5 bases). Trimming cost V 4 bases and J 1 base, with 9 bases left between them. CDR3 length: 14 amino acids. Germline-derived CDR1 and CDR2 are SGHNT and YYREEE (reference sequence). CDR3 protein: CASSIDRSNQPQHF. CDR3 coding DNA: TGTGCCAGCAGCATAGACAGAAGCAATCAGCCCCAGCATTTT.

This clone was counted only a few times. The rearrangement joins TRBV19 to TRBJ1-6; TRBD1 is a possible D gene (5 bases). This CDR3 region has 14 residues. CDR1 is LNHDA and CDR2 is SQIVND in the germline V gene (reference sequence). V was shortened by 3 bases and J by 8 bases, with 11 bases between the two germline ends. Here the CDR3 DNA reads TGTGCCAGTAGTATGCCCCAGGGACATTCACCCCTCCACTTT. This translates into CASSMPQGHSPLHF.

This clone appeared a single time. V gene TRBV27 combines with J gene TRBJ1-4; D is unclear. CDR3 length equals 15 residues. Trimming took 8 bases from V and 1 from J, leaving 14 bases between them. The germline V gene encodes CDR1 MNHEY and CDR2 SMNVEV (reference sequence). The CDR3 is CASGSGRRTNEKLFF. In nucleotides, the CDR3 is TGTGCCAGCGGCTCAGGTCGGAGAACTAATGAAAAACTGTTTTTT.

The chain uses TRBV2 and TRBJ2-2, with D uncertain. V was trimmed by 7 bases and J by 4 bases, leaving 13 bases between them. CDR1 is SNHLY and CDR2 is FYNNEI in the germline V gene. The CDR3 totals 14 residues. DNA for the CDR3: TGTGCCAGCACCCTGAGAGGTTCCACCGGGGAGCTGTTTTTT. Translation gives CASTLRGSTGELFF.

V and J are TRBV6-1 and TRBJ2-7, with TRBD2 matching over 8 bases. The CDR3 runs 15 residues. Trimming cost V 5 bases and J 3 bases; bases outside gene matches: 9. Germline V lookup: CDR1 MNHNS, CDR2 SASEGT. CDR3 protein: CASSRQREWIYEQYF. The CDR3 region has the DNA TGTGCCAGCAGTAGACAGCGGGAGTGGATCTACGAGCAGTACTTC.

In nucleotides, the CDR3 is TGTGCCAGCAGTGAATTGCAAGACAGGTCCTATGGCTACACCTTC. Translated: CASSELQDRSYGYTF. The rearrangement links TRBV6-1 to TRBJ1-2, with D tentatively TRBD1 (6 bases). Trimming left V 2 bases short and J 4 bases short, with 14 bases between. The CDR3 length is 15 residues. Germline V lookup: CDR1 MNHNS, CDR2 SASEGT.

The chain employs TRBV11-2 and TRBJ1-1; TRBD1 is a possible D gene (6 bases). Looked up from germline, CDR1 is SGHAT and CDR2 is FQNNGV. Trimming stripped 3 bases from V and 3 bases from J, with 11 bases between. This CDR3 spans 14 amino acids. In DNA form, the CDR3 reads TGTGCCAGCAGCTTTGGACAGCGATACACTGAAGCTTTCTTT. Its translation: CASSFGQRYTEAFF.

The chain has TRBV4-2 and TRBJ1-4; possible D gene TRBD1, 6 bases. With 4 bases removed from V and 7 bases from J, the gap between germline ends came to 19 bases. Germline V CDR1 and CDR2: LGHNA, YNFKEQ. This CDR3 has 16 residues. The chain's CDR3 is CASSLTGSVVGEKLFF. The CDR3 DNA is TGTGCCAGCAGCCTGACAGGATCGGTGGTTGGTGAAAAACTGTTTTTT.

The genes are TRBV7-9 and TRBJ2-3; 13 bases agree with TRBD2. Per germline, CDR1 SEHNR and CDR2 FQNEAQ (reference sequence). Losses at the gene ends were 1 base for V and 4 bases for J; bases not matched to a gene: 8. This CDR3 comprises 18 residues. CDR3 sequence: CASSLVPPLAGGPDTQYF. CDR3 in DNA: TGTGCCAGCAGCTTAGTACCCCCACTAGCGGGAGGGCCAGATACGCAGTATTTT.

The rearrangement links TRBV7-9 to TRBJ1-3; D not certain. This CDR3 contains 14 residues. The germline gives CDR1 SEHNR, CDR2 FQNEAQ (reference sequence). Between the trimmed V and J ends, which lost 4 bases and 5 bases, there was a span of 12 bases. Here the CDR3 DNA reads TGTGCCAGCAGCTCGGCCGAATCGAGAAACACCATATATTTT. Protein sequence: CASSSAESRNTIYF.

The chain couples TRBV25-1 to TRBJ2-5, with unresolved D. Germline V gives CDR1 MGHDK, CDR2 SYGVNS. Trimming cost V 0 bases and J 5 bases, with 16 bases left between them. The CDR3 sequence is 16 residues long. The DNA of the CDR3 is TGTGCCAGCAGTGAATATATCCGGTCCCGGGCGGAGACCCAGTACTTC. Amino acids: CASSEYIRSRAETQYF.

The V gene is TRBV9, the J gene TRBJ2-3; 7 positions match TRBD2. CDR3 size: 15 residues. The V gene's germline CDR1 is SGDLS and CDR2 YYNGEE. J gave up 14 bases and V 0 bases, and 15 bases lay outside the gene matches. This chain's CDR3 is CASSVAVPAGLSSYF. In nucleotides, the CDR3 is TGTGCCAGCAGCGTAGCGGTTCCAGCGGGATTGAGTTCGTATTTT.

The CDR3 loop is CASSLPGVNNEQFF. CDR3 DNA: TGTGCCAGCAGCTTACCGGGAGTCAACAATGAGCAGTTCTTC. The chain combines TRBV11-3 with TRBJ2-1, with D perhaps matching TRBD2 (6 bases). The ends were cut back, 2 bases at V and 5 bases at J, with 10 bases in the middle. The germline gives CDR1 SGHNT, CDR2 YENEEA. This CDR3 spans 14 amino acids.

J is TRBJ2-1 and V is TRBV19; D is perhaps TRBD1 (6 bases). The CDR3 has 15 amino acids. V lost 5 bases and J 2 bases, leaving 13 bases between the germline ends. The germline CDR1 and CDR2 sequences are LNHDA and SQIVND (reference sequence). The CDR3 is CASSGMDRAYNEQFF. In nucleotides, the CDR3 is TGTGCCAGTAGTGGAATGGACAGAGCCTACAATGAGCAGTTCTTC.